The following is a TCR beta chain sequence with its context. Antigen: not known. The record originates from a study of cytomegalovirus exposure and HLA in healthy donors. General study findings and limits: A later analysis found that most CMV-associated TCR beta chains appeared HLA-restricted. An apparent linkage of common viral pathogens to several of the most significant clusters emerged in a later analysis. Per a later analysis, 15,000 to 20,000 TCR beta sequences showed association with HLA alleles at 0.05 false discovery rate.

With 0 bases clipped from V and 7 bases from J, the junction kept 3 bases outside the gene matches. Germline V lookup: CDR1 WNHNN, CDR2 SYGVQD (reference sequence). The CDR3 has 15 residues. Primers included in the PCR were 60 Vbeta and 13 Jbeta primers. Clones were sequenced by immunoSEQ multiplex PCR, and TCRdb holds only the in-frame ones, with some missing. The top ten hold 1.2% of the sample, which has around 130,000 clones, roughly 80% seen once. This chain connects TRBV10-1 to TRBJ2-1; 10 bases fit TRBD2. The sample taken for sequencing was PBMCs. This clonotype was obtained from a female donor in good health and CMV-seronegative. The CDR3 region has the DNA TGCGCCAGCAGTGAGTCTAGCGGGAGGTTAAATGAGCAGTTCTTC. Translation: CASSESSGRLNEQFF.